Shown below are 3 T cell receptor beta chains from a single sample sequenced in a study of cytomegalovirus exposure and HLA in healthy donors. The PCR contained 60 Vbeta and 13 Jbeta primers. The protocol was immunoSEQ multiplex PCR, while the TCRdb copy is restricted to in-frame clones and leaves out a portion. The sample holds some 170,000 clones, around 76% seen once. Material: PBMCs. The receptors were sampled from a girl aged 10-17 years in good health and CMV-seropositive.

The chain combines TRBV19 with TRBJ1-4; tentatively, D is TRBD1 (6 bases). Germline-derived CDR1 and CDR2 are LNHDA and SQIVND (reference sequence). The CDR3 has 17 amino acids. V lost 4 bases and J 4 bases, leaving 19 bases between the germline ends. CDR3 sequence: CASSKQRPGTFNEKLFF. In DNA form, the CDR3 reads TGTGCCAGTAGTAAACAAAGACCCGGGACATTTAATGAAAAACTGTTTTTT.

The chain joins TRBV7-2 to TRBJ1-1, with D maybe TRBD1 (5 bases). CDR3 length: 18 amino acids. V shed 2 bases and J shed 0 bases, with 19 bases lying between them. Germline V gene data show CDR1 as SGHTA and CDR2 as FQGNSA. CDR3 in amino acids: CASSLMVWQGNMNTEAFF. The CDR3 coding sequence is TGTGCCAGCAGCTTAATGGTATGGCAGGGAAATATGAACACTGAAGCTTTCTTT.

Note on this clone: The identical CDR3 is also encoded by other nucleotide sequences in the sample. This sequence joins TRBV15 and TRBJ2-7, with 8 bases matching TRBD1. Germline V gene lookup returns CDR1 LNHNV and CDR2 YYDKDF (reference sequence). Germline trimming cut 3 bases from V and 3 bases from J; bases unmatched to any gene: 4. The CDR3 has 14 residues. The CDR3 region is CATSREGTGYEQYF. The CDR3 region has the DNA TGTGCCACCAGCAGGGAGGGGACAGGCTACGAGCAGTACTTC.